The next 21 T cell receptor beta chains were all read from a single sample in a study of T cell responses to AZD1222 COVID-19 vaccine. Clones were read by immunoSEQ multiplex PCR, and TCRdb kept only the in-frame ones, dropping some. The sample has 120,000 or so clones; less than 90% are singletons. Here the sequenced sample was peripheral blood, taken on day 0 of AZD1222 vaccination. The receptors were gathered from an adult in good health.

The gene calls are TRBV6-5 and TRBJ2-2; maybe TRBD2 (7 bases). The V gene's germline CDR1 is MNHEY and CDR2 SVGAGI. Between the trimmed V and J ends, which lost 7 bases and 3 bases, there was a span of 15 bases. This CDR3 region has 15 residues. The DNA for the CDR3 is TGTGCCAGCACCGGAGGGGGGGGCTACACCGGGGAGCTGTTTTTT. Translated: CASTGGGGYTGELFF.

This clone was picked up one time. The chain combines TRBV6-5 with TRBJ1-2; TRBD1 agrees at 9 bases. Germline assignment: CDR1 MNHEY and CDR2 SVGAGI. The V gene end was trimmed by 7 bases and the J gene end by 4 bases; junction bases not matched to a gene: 10. CDR3 length: 15 residues. CDR3 sequence (DNA): TGTGCCAGCAATCGGGGACAGGGCCTACTCTATGGCTACACCTTC. Its protein product is CASNRGQGLLYGYTF.

In this sample, this clone turned up a few times. This specimen includes other DNA sequences encoding the same CDR3. This chain links TRBV18 with TRBJ2-1, with unresolved D. CDR3 length: 15 residues. The germline gives CDR1 KGHSH, CDR2 LQKENI. V lost 3 bases to trimming and J lost 0 bases, with 9 bases between them. The CDR3 loop is CASSPPPSSYNEQFF. Here the CDR3 DNA reads TGTGCCAGCTCACCCCCCCCGAGCTCCTACAATGAGCAGTTCTTC. The variable domain in full, with the rest retrieved from reference TRBV18 and TRBJ2-1, is NAGVMQNPRHLVRRRGQEARLRCSPMKGHSHVYWYRQLPEEGLKFMVYLQKENIIDESGMPKERFSAEFPKEGPSILRIQQVVRGDSAAYFCASSPPPSSYNEQFFGPGTRLTVL.

This chain connects TRBV29-1 to TRBJ1-2, with a possible D match to TRBD1 (6 bases). With 5 bases removed from V and 6 bases from J, the gap between germline ends came to 19 bases. The CDR3 length is 14 residues. The V gene's germline CDR1 is SQVTM and CDR2 ANQGSEA. For the CDR3, the DNA is TGCAGCGTTCCCCCCAGAGTCGGGGGCCATGGCTACACCTTC. The encoded protein is CSVPPRVGGHGYTF. The whole variable domain, remainder taken from reference TRBV29-1 and TRBJ1-2, is SAVISQKPSRDICQRGTSLTIQCQVDSQVTMMFWYRQQPGQSLTLIATANQGSEATYESGFVIDKFPISRPNLTFSTLTVSNMSPEDSSIYLCSVPPRVGGHGYTFGSGTRLTVV.

V is TRBV9 and J is TRBJ2-1, with TRBD2 matching over 10 bases. The CDR3 is 16 amino acids. The germline CDR1 and CDR2 sequences are SGDLS and YYNGEE. V gave up 2 bases and J gave up 7 bases; unmatched junction bases: 9. The CDR3 DNA follows: TGTGCCAGCAGCGTGTTTAGCGGGGGGCAGGCGAATGAGCAGTTCTTC. It yields the protein CASSVFSGGQANEQFF. The complete variable domain, with remaining parts taken from reference TRBV9 and TRBJ2-1, reads DSGVTQTPKHLITATGQRVTLRCSPRSGDLSVYWYQQSLDQGLQFLIQYYNGEERAKGNILERFSAQQFPDLHSELNLSSLELGDSALYFCASSVFSGGQANEQFFGPGTRLTVL.

V gene TRBV12-5 combines with J gene TRBJ2-1; D may be TRBD1 (6 bases). Germline V lookup: CDR1 LGHNT, CDR2 FRNRAP. The CDR3 consists of 13 residues. The ends were cut back, 4 bases at V and 6 bases at J, with 10 bases in the middle. The CDR3 protein is CASGSGQTNEQFF. DNA of the CDR3: TGTGCTAGTGGTTCGGGACAAACCAATGAGCAGTTCTTC.

This chain links TRBV25-1 with TRBJ2-5, with D maybe TRBD1 (5 bases). V was clipped by 0 bases and J by 1 base, with 15 bases between them. The germline V gene encodes CDR1 MGHDK and CDR2 SYGVNS. This CDR3 spans 17 amino acids. The CDR3 nucleotides are TGTGCCAGCAGTGAATATCAGGGTGGCGGAGCCCAAGAGACCCAGTACTTC. Translated, it gives CASSEYQGGGAQETQYF. Using reference TRBV25-1 and TRBJ2-5 for the parts outside the CDR3, the full variable domain is EADIYQTPRYLVIGTGKKITLECSQTMGHDKMYWYQQDPGMELHLIHYSYGVNSTEKGDLSSESTVSRIRTEHFPLTLESARPSHTSQYLCASSEYQGGGAQETQYFGPGTRLLVL.

This rearrangement joins TRBV3-1 (or the pseudogene TRBV3-2) to TRBJ2-1; 8 positions agree with TRBD2. CDR1 and CDR2 (germline): LGHDT, YNNKEL (reference sequence). Trimming at V came to 3 bases and at J to 3 bases, leaving 10 bases not matched to a gene. This CDR3 contains 17 residues. The CDR3 loop is CASSQSGGSGNYNEQFF. The CDR3 coding sequence is TGTGCCAGCAGCCAGAGTGGTGGTAGCGGGAACTACAATGAGCAGTTCTTC.

The chain joins TRBV2 to TRBJ1-3; maybe TRBD1 (5 bases). The germline V gene has CDR1 SNHLY and CDR2 FYNNEI. V was trimmed by 5 bases and J by 4 bases, leaving 21 bases between them. CDR3 length: 17 residues. Here the CDR3 DNA reads TGTGCCAGCAGTTACACGACAGCATTACACGCGGGAAACACCATATATTTT. As protein: CASSYTTALHAGNTIYF.

This clone showed up just a few times. The rearrangement uses TRBV3-1 (or the pseudogene TRBV3-2) and TRBJ1-1, with D possibly being TRBD1 (5 bases). Looked up from germline, CDR1 is LGHDT and CDR2 is YNNKEL (reference sequence). This CDR3 has 14 residues. V was clipped by 6 bases and J by 3 bases, with 14 bases between them. CDR3 in DNA: TGTGCCAGCAGTATCCAGGGCGGCCACACTGAAGCTTTCTTT. It translates to CASSIQGGHTEAFF.

The chain couples TRBV6-1 to TRBJ1-1, with D maybe TRBD1 (5 bases). The germline V gene encodes CDR1 MNHNS and CDR2 SASEGT. This CDR3 has 17 amino acids. The V end was cut by 3 bases, the J end by 2 bases, with 19 bases between. In DNA, the CDR3 is TGTGCCAGCAGTGAGGGTCAGTATAGGGGAAGAAACACTGAAGCTTTCTTT. The encoded protein is CASSEGQYRGRNTEAFF.

This sequence joins TRBV6-2 or TRBV6-3 and TRBJ2-7, with TRBD1 identical over 9 bases. This CDR3 contains 16 residues. With V trimmed by 2 bases and J by 3 bases, 8 bases remained unmatched. Germline V lookup: CDR1 MNHEY, CDR2 SVGEGT. The CDR3 protein is CASSYPKGQGSYEQYF. The CDR3 coding sequence is TGTGCCAGCAGTTACCCGAAAGGACAGGGGAGCTACGAGCAGTACTTC.

Only a few counts were recorded for this clone. The gene calls are TRBV19 and TRBJ2-7; TRBD1 matches at 7 bases. Germline V lookup: CDR1 LNHDA, CDR2 SQIVND (reference sequence). The CDR3 totals 13 residues. J lost 6 bases, V lost 5 bases, and 7 bases had no gene match. The CDR3 loop is CASSPTGSSEQYF. In nucleotides, the CDR3 is TGTGCCAGTAGTCCGACAGGGTCCAGCGAGCAGTACTTC.

The rearrangement uses TRBV7-2 and TRBJ1-3; D is perhaps TRBD1 (6 bases). Germline V lookup: CDR1 SGHTA, CDR2 FQGNSA. Trimming pared 1 base from V and 0 bases from J, leaving 10 bases between. This CDR3 has 16 amino acids. The CDR3 nucleotides are TGTGCCAGCAGCTTAGTGACAGGCAGCTCTGGAAACACCATATATTTT. Translation: CASSLVTGSSGNTIYF.

The rearrangement links TRBV5-1 to TRBJ2-2, with a weak D call TRBD2 (6 bases). This CDR3 is 15 amino acids long. The germline V and J ends were trimmed by 1 base and 0 bases, with 7 bases remaining between them. Germline V gene data show CDR1 as SGHRS and CDR2 as YFSETQ. The CDR3 is CASSLSGANTGELFF. The CDR3 DNA sequence: TGCGCCAGCAGCTTGTCGGGGGCGAACACCGGGGAGCTGTTTTTT.

This rearrangement joins TRBV3-1 (or the pseudogene TRBV3-2) to TRBJ2-3; TRBD2 agrees at 8 bases. Germline CDR1 and CDR2: LGHDT and YNNKEL (reference sequence). V dropped 1 base and J dropped 14; count of bases not matched to a gene: 8. This CDR3 contains 13 residues. CDR3 loop: CASSQVPGLEWYF. The CDR3 nucleotides read TGTGCCAGCAGCCAAGTGCCGGGACTAGAATGGTATTTT.

The rearrangement uses TRBV27 and TRBJ1-5, with D perhaps matching TRBD1 (5 bases). Trimming removed 6 bases from V and 1 base from J, with 10 bases in between. The CDR3 length is 14 residues. The germline CDR1 and CDR2 sequences are MNHEY and SMNVEV (reference sequence). The CDR3 region is CASRSGGSNQPQHF. CDR3 coding DNA: TGTGCCAGCAGGTCCGGGGGGAGCAATCAGCCCCAGCATTTT.

The genes are TRBV29-1 and TRBJ2-7; D may be TRBD1 or TRBD2 (5 bases each). The V end was cut by 0 bases, the J end by 1 base, with 13 bases between. The CDR3 covers 15 residues. The V gene's germline CDR1 is SQVTM and CDR2 ANQGSEA. This chain's CDR3 is CSVEEARGGSYEQYF. CDR3 coding DNA: TGCAGCGTTGAAGAGGCCCGGGGCGGTTCCTACGAGCAGTACTTC.

The chain is built from TRBV7-2 and TRBJ2-7; D may be TRBD2 (6 bases). V was pared by 5 bases and J by 2 bases, with 16 bases between. CDR1 SGHTA and CDR2 FQGNSA come from the germline V gene. The CDR3 is 15 amino acids. CDR3 loop: CASSMGGSLAYEQYF. Here the CDR3 DNA reads TGTGCCAGCAGCATGGGGGGAAGCCTCGCCTACGAGCAGTACTTC.

The chain employs TRBV5-1 and TRBJ1-1; D remains unclear. This CDR3 comprises 15 residues. Trimming stripped 4 bases from V and 6 bases from J, with 19 bases between. Per germline, CDR1 SGHRS and CDR2 YFSETQ. CDR3 loop: CASSVQRGVGSEAFF. The CDR3 coding sequence is TGCGCCAGCAGCGTCCAACGTGGGGTCGGGTCTGAAGCTTTCTTT.

The rearrangement joins TRBV7-2 to TRBJ2-3, with D possibly matching TRBD2 (5 bases). The germline V and J ends were trimmed by 1 base and 2 bases, with 7 bases remaining between them. This CDR3 is built from 14 residues. Germline V gene data show CDR1 as SGHTA and CDR2 as FQGNSA. In DNA, the CDR3 is TGTGCCAGCAGCTTAGATAGCGCCACAGATACGCAGTATTTT. Its protein is CASSLDSATDTQYF.